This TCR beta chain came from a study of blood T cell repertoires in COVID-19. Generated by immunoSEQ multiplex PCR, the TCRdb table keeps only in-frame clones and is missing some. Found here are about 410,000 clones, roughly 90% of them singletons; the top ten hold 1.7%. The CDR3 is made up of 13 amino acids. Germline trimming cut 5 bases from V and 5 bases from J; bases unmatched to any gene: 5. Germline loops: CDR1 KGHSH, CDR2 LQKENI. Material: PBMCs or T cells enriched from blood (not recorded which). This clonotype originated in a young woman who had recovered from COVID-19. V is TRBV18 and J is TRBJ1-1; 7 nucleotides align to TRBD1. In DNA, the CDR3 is TGTGCCAGCTCAGACAGGGTCGGGACTGAAGCTTTCTTT. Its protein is CASSDRVGTEAFF. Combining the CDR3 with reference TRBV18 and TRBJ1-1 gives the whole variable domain NAGVMQNPRHLVRRRGQEARLRCSPMKGHSHVYWYRQLPEEGLKFMVYLQKENIIDESGMPKERFSAEFPKEGPSILRIQQVVRGDSAAYFCASSDRVGTEAFFGQGTRLTVV.